This T cell receptor (beta chain) was sequenced during a study of cytomegalovirus exposure and HLA in healthy donors. The wider study: Clustering assigned 81% of the roughly 420 genotyped donors to the Caucasian-associated ancestry cluster. Study-level results: TCR sequences were mostly rare, though some public TCRs occurred in many donors. 87-base-pair reads could not separate some V segments, including TRBV6-2 and TRBV6-3. In a later analysis, specific HLA alleles were associated with 16,000 or so TCR beta sequences at a 0.05 false discovery rate.

In its sample, this clone was seen once. Antigen specificity is unknown. V was clipped by 4 bases and J by 3 bases, with 13 bases between them. Per germline, CDR1 LGHNA and CDR2 YNFKEQ. The CDR3 extends over 14 amino acids. Amplification used 60 Vbeta primers and 13 Jbeta primers. Clones were read by immunoSEQ multiplex PCR, and TCRdb kept only the in-frame ones, dropping some. Counted here are around 130,000 clones, around 72% occurring once; the ten biggest clones make up around 1.5%. The sequenced sample was PBMCs. The chain is built from TRBV4-2 and TRBJ2-7; D might be TRBD2 (6 bases). The TCR originated in a woman between 18 and 29 years old in good health and CMV-seronegative. CDR3 protein: CASSPGLGLYEQYF. CDR3 DNA: TGTGCCAGCAGCCCCGGGCTGGGACTCTACGAGCAGTACTTC.